Presented here are 10 T cell receptor beta chains from one specimen sequenced in a study of technical replicates of blood from a handful of donors. Sequencing was performed with immunoSEQ multiplex PCR; in TCRdb, only in-frame clones are kept and a portion is missing. In the table there are some 98,000 clones, roughly 95% of which are singletons. Sequencing was carried out using T cells isolated from PBMCs. The receptors originated from a human donor in good health.

This chain links TRBV6-1 with TRBJ1-2, with D unclear. The CDR3 has 13 residues. Trimming took off 1 base at V and 8 bases at J, with 11 bases between the two ends. Germline V gives CDR1 MNHNS, CDR2 SASEGT. CDR3 DNA: TGTGCCAGCAGTGAAGGGGCAGGCTGGGGCTACACCTTC. Protein: CASSEGAGWGYTF.

This chain links TRBV6-1 with TRBJ1-4, with D maybe TRBD1 (5 bases). This CDR3 spans 15 amino acids. Germline-derived CDR1 and CDR2 are MNHNS and SASEGT. Trimming stripped 6 bases from V and 0 bases from J, with 11 bases between. CDR3 DNA sequence: TGTGCCAGCAGGATAACGACAGCAACTAATGAAAAACTGTTTTTT. Encoded protein: CASRITTATNEKLFF.

This chain connects TRBV11-3 to TRBJ1-3; D not resolved. Germline loops: CDR1 SGHNT, CDR2 YENEEA. This CDR3 has 14 amino acids. V was trimmed by 5 bases and J by 0 bases, leaving 8 bases between them. The CDR3 DNA reads as TGTGCCAGCAGCCCCCCTAACTCTGGAAACACCATATATTTT. It codes for CASSPPNSGNTIYF. The full variable domain, its missing parts supplied by reference TRBV11-3 and TRBJ1-3, is EAGVVQSPRYKIIEKKQPVAFWCNPISGHNTLYWYLQNLGQGPELLIRYENEEAVDDSQLPKDRFSAERLKGVDSTLKIQPAELGDSAVYLCASSPPNSGNTIYFGEGSWLTVV.

This rearrangement joins TRBV19 to TRBJ2-7; perhaps TRBD2 as D (5 bases). With 3 bases removed from V and 3 bases from J, the gap between germline ends came to 9 bases. The CDR3 has 13 residues. CDR1 LNHDA and CDR2 SQIVND come from the germline V gene (reference sequence). CDR3 protein: CASSMVGSYEQYF. CDR3 sequence (DNA): TGTGCCAGTAGTATGGTAGGGAGCTACGAGCAGTACTTC.

The V call is TRBV4-2, the J call TRBJ2-2; D not resolved. Trimming left V 0 bases short and J 2 bases short, with 16 bases between. CDR1 is LGHNA, CDR2 YNFKEQ, per germline. The CDR3 consists of 18 residues. CDR3 coding DNA: TGTGCCAGCAGCCAAGAACGGATTGGAGCGCTTAACACCGGGGAGCTGTTTTTT. As protein: CASSQERIGALNTGELFF.

The chain recombines TRBV28 with TRBJ2-2; D gene uncertain. This CDR3 has 12 amino acids. The V end lost 11 bases, the J end lost 4 bases, and 11 bases lay between the germline ends. Germline V lookup: CDR1 MDHEN, CDR2 SYDVKM. The CDR3 DNA reads as TGTGCCGGCGGAGATAGCACCGGGGAGCTGTTTTTT. Translation: CAGGDSTGELFF.

The sample holds one count of this clone. The genes are TRBV6-5 and TRBJ2-1; 8 bases are a match to TRBD2. Germline CDR1 reads MNHEY; CDR2 reads SVGAGI. CDR3 size: 13 residues. With 6 bases clipped from V and 8 bases from J, the junction kept 6 bases outside the gene matches. The CDR3: CASSLAGPHEQFF. The CDR3 DNA is TGTGCCAGCAGCTTAGCGGGGCCCCATGAGCAGTTCTTC.

J is TRBJ2-3 and V is TRBV6-1, with a weak D call TRBD1 (6 bases). The CDR3 covers 15 residues. Looked up from germline, CDR1 is MNHNS and CDR2 is SASEGT. The V end lost 6 bases, the J end lost 2 bases, and 15 bases lay between the germline ends. The CDR3 nucleotides are TGTGCCAGCAGGGATCCCGGGACAAACACAGATACGCAGTATTTT. Its protein is CASRDPGTNTDTQYF.

The gene calls are TRBV4-1 and TRBJ2-1; possibly TRBD2 for D (6 bases). With 4 bases removed from V and 8 bases from J, the gap between germline ends came to 18 bases. The CDR3 is 15 residues long. CDR1 and CDR2 from the germline V gene are MGHRA and YSYEKL. The CDR3 here is CASSPRDLVGDEQFF. CDR3 DNA: TGCGCCAGCAGCCCCCGGGACTTAGTCGGGGATGAGCAGTTCTTC.

The V gene is TRBV5-5, the J gene TRBJ2-7, with a tentative D call TRBD2 (6 bases). The germline V gene has CDR1 SGHKS and CDR2 YYEKEE (reference sequence). This CDR3 has 18 residues. V lost 0 bases, J lost 2 bases, and 21 bases lay in between. The CDR3 region is CASSLEDFGPRGTYEQYF. The CDR3 DNA follows: TGTGCCAGCAGCTTGGAAGATTTCGGGCCCCGGGGGACCTACGAGCAGTACTTC.